This TCR beta chain appears in the sequencing data of a study of blood T cell repertoires in COVID-19. V was clipped by 4 bases and J by 4 bases; unmatched bases: 7. The V gene's germline CDR1 is SGHDT and CDR2 YYEEEE. CDR3 length: 15 amino acids. TCRdb's copy holds only in-frame clones and misses some; the assay was immunoSEQ multiplex PCR. The table includes 50,000 or so clones, less than 95% detected once. The sequenced material came from peripheral blood. V and J are TRBV5-6 and TRBJ1-5, with TRBD1 matching 8 bases. The clonotype was recovered from a man between 65 and 85 years old with active COVID-19. The CDR3 sequence: CASSAWDRTNQPQHF. Here the CDR3 DNA reads TGTGCCAGCAGCGCCTGGGACAGGACGAATCAGCCCCAGCATTTT. The full variable domain, with the rest looked up from reference TRBV5-6 and TRBJ1-5, is DAGVTQSPTHLIKTRGQQVTLRCSPKSGHDTVSWYQQALGQGPQFIFQYYEEEERQRGNFPDRFSGHQFPNYSSELNVNALLLGDSALYLCASSAWDRTNQPQHFGDGTRLSIL.